The 20 T cell receptor beta chains below were found in one sample sequenced in a study of CD8+ T cells in alopecia areata. Sequencing templates came from extracted RNA that was reverse transcribed into cDNA. The assay was immunoSEQ multiplex PCR, and TCRdb's table has in-frame clones only and misses some. The sample holds 150,000 to 200,000 clones, over 55% seen once. The treatment was: oral pan-JAK inhibitor, 5-10 mg twice daily. The sample consisted of CD4+ T cells sorted from blood, taken at week 24, from a patient treated with tofacitinib. The receptors shown here come from a human donor with alopecia areata.

The rearrangement uses TRBV15 and TRBJ2-5; the D gene is possibly TRBD1 (6 bases). Germline V gene lookup returns CDR1 LNHNV and CDR2 YYDKDF (reference sequence). Trimming removed 4 bases from V and 0 bases from J, with 15 bases in between. This CDR3 comprises 16 residues. As DNA, the CDR3 is TGTGCCACCAGCAAGGGGACATTACTCTACCAAGAGACCCAGTACTTC. Translation: CATSKGTLLYQETQYF.

The chain has TRBV15 and TRBJ2-7; 7 bases agree with TRBD1. The CDR3 runs 15 residues. V was clipped by 5 bases and J by 2 bases; unmatched bases: 9. Germline loops: CDR1 LNHNV, CDR2 YYDKDF (reference sequence). CDR3 sequence reads: CATSSYEQGTYEQYF. The CDR3 region has the DNA TGTGCCACCAGCTCATATGAACAGGGGACCTACGAGCAGTACTTC.

This chain connects TRBV25-1 to TRBJ2-5; D may be TRBD1 (5 bases). This CDR3 region has 15 residues. Trimming left V 2 bases short and J 2 bases short, with 12 bases between. Looked up from germline, CDR1 is MGHDK and CDR2 is SYGVNS. The CDR3 loop is CASSELTTAQETQYF. CDR3 DNA: TGTGCCAGCAGTGAACTTACGACAGCACAAGAGACCCAGTACTTC.

This clone is a singleton in its sample. V usage is TRBV29-1 and J usage is TRBJ1-2; no reliable D call. Per germline, CDR1 SQVTM and CDR2 ANQGSEA. CDR3 length equals 13 residues. V was trimmed by 0 bases and J by 0 bases, leaving 5 bases between them. The CDR3: CSVEEYSNYGYTF. The DNA for the CDR3 is TGCAGCGTTGAAGAATACTCTAACTATGGCTACACCTTC.

V gene TRBV11-2 combines with J gene TRBJ2-7; D may be TRBD2 (5 bases). V gave up 2 bases and J gave up 5 bases, with 13 bases separating them. This CDR3 has 14 residues. In germline, CDR1 is SGHAT, CDR2 FQNNGV. Here the CDR3 DNA reads TGTGCCAGCAGCTTACTTGGGGAGCGGAACGAGCAGTACTTC. Translated: CASSLLGERNEQYF.

This chain joins TRBV28 and TRBJ2-1; 9 bases agree with TRBD1. The CDR3 has 14 amino acids. Trimming took 5 bases from V and 7 from J; bases not matched to a gene: 6. Germline-derived CDR1 and CDR2 are MDHEN and SYDVKM. In DNA form, the CDR3 reads TGTGCCAGCAGTCCTGGGGACAGGGATAATGAGCAGTTCTTC. As protein: CASSPGDRDNEQFF.

J is TRBJ1-6 and V is TRBV10-2, with no clear D. This CDR3 has 14 residues. V was shortened by 2 bases and J by 8 bases, with 10 bases between the two germline ends. Germline CDR1 and CDR2: WSHSY and SAAADI. Here the CDR3 reads CASSERGNDSPLHF. The CDR3 DNA reads TGCGCCAGCAGTGAGAGAGGGAACGATTCACCCCTCCACTTT.

The genes are TRBV18 and TRBJ1-5; D unresolved. Germline CDR1 reads KGHSH; CDR2 reads LQKENI. Trimming removed 2 bases at V and 6 bases at J, with 11 bases between. The CDR3 consists of 14 residues. CDR3 loop: CASSPGDQRQPQHF. DNA of the CDR3: TGTGCCAGCTCACCAGGGGATCAACGTCAGCCCCAGCATTTT.

The CDR3 sequence is CSVEEAVNAFF. CDR3 bases: TGCAGCGTTGAAGAGGCAGTGAACGCTTTCTTT. V gene TRBV29-1 combines with J gene TRBJ1-1, with D uncertain. Germline V gene lookup returns CDR1 SQVTM and CDR2 ANQGSEA. V was cut by 0 bases and J by 11 bases, with 10 bases left in between. There are 11 residues in the CDR3.

V usage is TRBV5-1 and J usage is TRBJ1-2; 7 bases align to TRBD1. Germline trimming cut 5 bases from V and 2 bases from J; bases unmatched to any gene: 12. The germline V gene has CDR1 SGHRS and CDR2 YFSETQ. This CDR3 is built from 16 residues. The DNA for the CDR3 is TGCGCCAGCAGGGTCTCCTCGGACAGGACCAACTATGGCTACACCTTC. Translated: CASRVSSDRTNYGYTF. The full variable domain, rest sourced from reference TRBV5-1 and TRBJ1-2, is KAGVTQTPRYLIKTRGQQVTLSCSPISGHRSVSWYQQTPGQGLQFLFEYFSETQRNKGNFPGRFSGRQFSNSRSEMNVSTLELGDSALYLCASRVSSDRTNYGYTFGSGTRLTVV.

The CDR3 loop reads CASTSTPGMQYF. The CDR3 bases are TGTGCCAGCACGTCAACCCCAGGGATGCAGTACTTC. The chain combines TRBV25-1 with TRBJ2-7; possible D gene TRBD1, 5 bases. CDR1 MGHDK and CDR2 SYGVNS come from the germline V gene. Trimming took 7 bases from V and 9 from J, leaving 16 bases between them. The CDR3 has 12 residues.

V is TRBV30 and J is TRBJ1-5, with TRBD1 matching 8 bases. CDR1 and CDR2 from the germline V gene are GTSNPN and SVGIG (reference sequence). After removal of 2 bases from V and 5 bases from J, the junction contained 11 bases not matched to a gene. The CDR3 runs 16 residues. The CDR3 reads CAWSQWSRGLDQPQHF. The CDR3 nucleotides are TGTGCCTGGAGTCAATGGTCCAGGGGGCTCGATCAGCCCCAGCATTTT.

V gene TRBV27 combines with J gene TRBJ2-3, with TRBD2 identical over 11 bases. Trimming took 6 bases from V and 4 from J; bases not matched to a gene: 6. The CDR3 loop spans 15 amino acids. The germline CDR1 and CDR2 sequences are MNHEY and SMNVEV (reference sequence). This chain's CDR3 is CASSLAGGGADTQYF. The CDR3 nucleotides are TGTGCCAGCAGCCTAGCGGGGGGAGGGGCAGATACGCAGTATTTT.

The gene calls are TRBV7-6 and TRBJ2-4; D not certain. The CDR3 consists of 13 residues. V was cut by 2 bases and J by 4 bases, with 6 bases left in between. Germline V gene sequence: CDR1 SGHVS, CDR2 FNYEAQ. DNA for the CDR3: TGTGCCAGCAGCTTATCGGAGAAAAACATTCAGTACTTC. It encodes CASSLSEKNIQYF.

This chain links TRBV29-1 with TRBJ2-7; tentatively, D is TRBD1 or TRBD2 (5 bases each). The CDR3 runs 14 residues. From germline, CDR1 is SQVTM and CDR2 ANQGSEA. Deletions cut 2 bases from V and 6 bases from J, with 17 bases between. CDR3 bases: TGCAGCGTTGAAAGGGGTCGGGGAATGGGCGAGCAGTACTTC. It specifies CSVERGRGMGEQYF.

This clone has a handful of counts. The rearrangement joins TRBV2 to TRBJ1-5; D remains unclear. Trimming pared 6 bases from V and 3 bases from J, leaving 9 bases between. Germline V gives CDR1 SNHLY, CDR2 FYNNEI. The CDR3 sequence is 13 residues long. The DNA of the CDR3 is TGTGCCAGCAGGCGGAGTGACAATCAGCCCCAGCATTTT. The encoded protein is CASRRSDNQPQHF. Drawing the rest from reference TRBV2 and TRBJ1-5, the complete variable domain is EPEVTQTPSHQVTQMGQEVILRCVPISNHLYFYWYRQILGQKVEFLVSFYNNEISEKSEIFDDQFSVERPDGSNFTLKIRSTKLEDSAMYFCASRRSDNQPQHFGDGTRLSIL.

This sequence joins TRBV30 and TRBJ1-6; D is perhaps TRBD1 (5 bases). V lost 2 bases and J 7 bases, leaving 9 bases between the germline ends. The CDR3 is made up of 13 amino acids. The V gene's germline CDR1 is GTSNPN and CDR2 SVGIG (reference sequence). The CDR3 is CAWSSQGNSPLHF. CDR3 nucleotide sequence: TGTGCCTGGAGTAGTCAGGGAAATTCACCCCTCCACTTT.

The rearrangement links TRBV29-1 to TRBJ1-2; 7 nucleotides match TRBD1. The CDR3 is 16 residues long. The germline V gene encodes CDR1 SQVTM and CDR2 ANQGSEA. V shed 0 bases and J 5 bases; nucleotides not matched to a gene: 12. CDR3 nucleotide sequence: TGCAGCGTTGAAGAAGGCCGGACAGGTTCACTTTATGGCTACACCTTC. This translates into CSVEEGRTGSLYGYTF.

This rearrangement joins TRBV7-2 to TRBJ1-5; D remains unclear. V gave up 2 bases and J gave up 3 bases, with 8 bases separating them. Germline-derived CDR1 and CDR2 are SGHTA and FQGNSA. The length of the CDR3 is 14 residues. The CDR3 sequence is CASSLKRINQPQHF. The CDR3 coding sequence is TGTGCCAGCAGCTTAAAACGGATCAATCAGCCCCAGCATTTT.

The chain is built from TRBV29-1 and TRBJ2-7; 7 bases line up with TRBD1. This CDR3 has 14 residues. In germline, CDR1 is SQVTM, CDR2 ANQGSEA. V was pared by 6 bases and J by 4 bases, with 12 bases of the junction left unmatched. The CDR3 is CSVQLPGQLYEQYF. CDR3 nucleotide sequence: TGCAGCGTCCAGCTCCCGGGACAGCTATACGAGCAGTACTTC.